The sequence of this T cell receptor beta chain was determined in a study of blood T cell repertoires in COVID-19. The protocol was immunoSEQ multiplex PCR, while the TCRdb copy is restricted to in-frame clones and leaves out a portion. The table lists around 190,000 clones, 65% to 85% of them singletons. The length of the CDR3 is 12 residues. V shed 4 bases and J 7 bases; nucleotides not matched to a gene: 0. Per the germline V gene, CDR1 is SNHLY and CDR2 is FYNNEI. Symptom resolution, clearance, or two negative PCRs marked donors in Cohort 3 as recovered. The chain combines TRBV2 with TRBJ1-2, with 10 bases lining up with TRBD1. The sequencing sample was made of PBMCs or T cells enriched from blood (not recorded which). This receptor was obtained from a woman in her 30s who had recovered from COVID-19. CDR3 amino acids: CASSGTGGGYTF. The CDR3 nucleotides are TGTGCCAGCAGTGGGACAGGGGGTGGCTACACCTTC.